The present T cell receptor beta chain was sequenced within a study of blood T cell repertoires in COVID-19. Whole-study context: Spain, Italy and the United States supplied samples that represented acute and convalescent COVID-19.

The V gene lost 0 bases and the J gene lost 7 bases, with 14 bases spanning the gap. Looked up from germline, CDR1 is SGHDT and CDR2 is YYEEEE. The CDR3 has 15 residues. In the study's own analysis: Estimates of nucleated cell counts were drawn from the amplification of reference gene primers. Using immunoSEQ multiplex PCR, the repertoire was profiled, and TCRdb retains in-frame clones only, with some absent. The V and J calls and clone size come from that table; D and trimming were worked out from the DNA. In the table there are about 180,000 clones, just over 85% of which are singletons. This clone was found a few times.

Sequenced material: peripheral blood. V gene TRBV5-6 combines with J gene TRBJ2-1, with D possibly matching TRBD1 (5 bases). The TCR was taken from a man aged 45 to 65 with active or convalescent COVID-19. The CDR3 protein is CASSLGSQGWNEQFF. In nucleotides, the CDR3 is TGTGCCAGCAGCTTGGGATCTCAGGGTTGGAATGAGCAGTTCTTC.